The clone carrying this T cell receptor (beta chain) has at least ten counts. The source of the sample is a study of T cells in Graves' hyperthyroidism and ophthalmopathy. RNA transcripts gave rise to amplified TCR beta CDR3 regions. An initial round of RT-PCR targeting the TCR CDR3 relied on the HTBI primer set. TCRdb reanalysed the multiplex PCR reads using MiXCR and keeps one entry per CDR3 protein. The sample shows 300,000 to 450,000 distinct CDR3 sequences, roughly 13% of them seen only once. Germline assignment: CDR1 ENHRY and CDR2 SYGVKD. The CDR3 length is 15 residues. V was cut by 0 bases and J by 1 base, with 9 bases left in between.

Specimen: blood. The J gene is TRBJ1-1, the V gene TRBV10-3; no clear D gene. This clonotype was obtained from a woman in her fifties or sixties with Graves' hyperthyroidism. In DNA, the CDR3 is TGTGCCATCAGTGAGTCCGGGGAAGCGAACACTGAAGCTTTCTTT. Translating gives CAISESGEANTEAFF.